The 12 T cell receptor beta chains below were found in one sample sequenced in a study of glioma-infiltrating T cells. Using RNA template, CDR3s of TCR alpha and beta were amplified with iRepertoire arm-PCR. TCRdb re-called the multiplex PCR reads through MiXCR, storing one row per CDR3 protein. The data hold more than 95,000 distinct CDR3 sequences, with about 23% observed a single time. The sequenced material came from glioma tissue, nonneoplastic brain tissue, or PBMCs (not recorded which). Receptor source: a human donor with low-grade glioma or glioblastoma, undergoing nonglioma brain surgery, or in good health (not recorded which).

The sample holds a few counts of this clonotype. The chain joins TRBV4-2 to TRBJ1-5; tentative D call: TRBD1 (6 bases). V was clipped by 1 base and J by 5 bases, with 15 bases between them. The CDR3 is 16 amino acids. Germline V CDR1 and CDR2: LGHNA, YNFKEQ. DNA of the CDR3: TGTGCCAGCAGCCAAGTACAAAACAGGGTTGATCAGCCCCAGCATTTT. Translated: CASSQVQNRVDQPQHF.

This clonotype was observed at least ten times. The chain recombines TRBV12-3 or TRBV12-4 with TRBJ2-3, with D perhaps assigned TRBD1 or TRBD2 (5 bases each). The CDR3 is 15 amino acids. V was pared by 6 bases and J by 2 bases, with 15 bases between. The chain's CDR3 is CASSAGRGVTDTQYF. The CDR3 bases are TGTGCCAGCAGCGCGGGCCGAGGGGTCACAGATACGCAGTATTTT.

The CDR3, as DNA: TGCAGCGTCCGAAGTAGGCCGGTGAGCTCCTACGAGCAGTACTTC. Its protein product is CSVRSRPVSSYEQYF. The rearrangement uses TRBV29-1 and TRBJ2-7; D remains unclear. V was clipped by 6 bases and J by 0 bases, with 18 bases between them. Germline CDR1 SQVTM, CDR2 ANQGSEA. CDR3 size: 15 residues.

This sequence joins TRBV7-3 and TRBJ2-3, with D unresolved. V was clipped by 5 bases and J by 0 bases, with 15 bases between them. The CDR3 spans 16 residues. Germline V gene data show CDR1 as SGHTA and CDR2 as FQGTGA. The CDR3 spells CASSDGRSKSTDTQYF. In nucleotides, the CDR3 is TGTGCCAGCAGCGATGGGCGGAGCAAAAGCACAGATACGCAGTATTTT.

This clonotype has just a few counts. V gene TRBV5-4 combines with J gene TRBJ2-1; TRBD1 might be the D (6 bases). The germline V and J ends were trimmed by 0 bases and 4 bases, with 8 bases remaining between them. The CDR3 is 14 amino acids. CDR1 is SGHNT and CDR2 is YYREEE in the germline V gene (reference sequence). The CDR3 spells CASSLGTEYNEQFF. The CDR3 DNA follows: TGTGCCAGCAGCTTGGGGACAGAGTACAATGAGCAGTTCTTC.

The chain employs TRBV29-1 and TRBJ1-4; 9 bases agree with TRBD1. This CDR3 contains 14 residues. Germline-derived CDR1 and CDR2 are SQVTM and ANQGSEA. J lost 8 bases, V lost 5 bases, and 9 bases had no gene match. CDR3 sequence reads: CSVHFGTGREKLFF. The DNA for the CDR3 is TGCAGCGTTCACTTCGGGACAGGGAGGGAAAAACTGTTTTTT. The full variable domain, its missing parts supplied by reference TRBV29-1 and TRBJ1-4, is SAVISQKPSRDICQRGTSLTIQCQVDSQVTMMFWYRQQPGQSLTLIATANQGSEATYESGFVIDKFPISRPNLTFSTLTVSNMSPEDSSIYLCSVHFGTGREKLFFGSGTQLSVL.

This clonotype was recorded at least ten times. The rearrangement joins TRBV6-1 to TRBJ1-1; TRBD1 aligns across 8 bases. The CDR3 extends over 15 amino acids. The junction had 9 bases not matched to a gene; V was cut back by 6 bases and J by 3 bases. Germline values: CDR1 MNHNS, CDR2 SASEGT. This CDR3 reads CASRSEGQDYTEAFF. CDR3 nucleotide sequence: TGTGCCAGCAGATCCGAGGGACAGGATTACACTGAAGCTTTCTTT.

This clonotype turned up a few times. The genes are TRBV2 and TRBJ2-7, with TRBD2 identical over 8 bases. Germline V gives CDR1 SNHLY, CDR2 FYNNEI. With 5 bases clipped from V and 0 bases from J, the junction kept 9 bases outside the gene matches. The CDR3 is 16 residues long. The CDR3 reads CASSSFGLASSYEQYF. CDR3 nucleotides: TGTGCCAGCAGTTCATTCGGACTAGCAAGCTCCTACGAGCAGTACTTC.

This clonotype was seen repeatedly, ten times or more. The chain recombines TRBV18 with TRBJ1-1; D gene uncertain. CDR1 is KGHSH, CDR2 LQKENI, per germline. The ends were cut back, 5 bases at V and 4 bases at J, with 2 bases in the middle. This CDR3 contains 10 residues. The DNA for the CDR3 is TGTGCCAGCTCAGGCACTGAAGCTTTCTTT. It encodes CASSGTEAFF.

In this sample, this clonotype turned up many times. The rearrangement joins TRBV4-2 to TRBJ1-5; unclear D gene. Germline assignment: CDR1 LGHNA and CDR2 YNFKEQ. This CDR3 is 15 amino acids long. With 0 bases removed from V and 3 bases from J, the gap between germline ends came to 9 bases. CDR3 nucleotide sequence: TGTGCCAGCAGCCAAGATGACGGAGACAATCAGCCCCAGCATTTT. Translating gives CASSQDDGDNQPQHF.

This clonotype was observed many times. The CDR3 loop is CASRTLQATDTQYF. Here the CDR3 DNA reads TGTGCCAGCAGGACCTTACAGGCAACAGATACGCAGTATTTT. The chain is built from TRBV12-3 or TRBV12-4 and TRBJ2-3, with D possibly being TRBD1 (5 bases). Trimming shortened V by 6 bases and J by 3 bases, and 13 bases separated the two germline ends. The CDR3 is made up of 14 amino acids.

This clonotype was picked up a small number of times. The V and J genes are TRBV7-9 and TRBJ2-2; D remains unclear. This CDR3 spans 12 amino acids. In germline, CDR1 is SEHNR, CDR2 FQNEAQ (reference sequence). Trimming pared 5 bases from V and 3 bases from J, leaving 4 bases between. For the CDR3, the DNA is TGTGCCAGCAGCCCGGACACCGGGGAGCTGTTTTTT. This translates into CASSPDTGELFF.